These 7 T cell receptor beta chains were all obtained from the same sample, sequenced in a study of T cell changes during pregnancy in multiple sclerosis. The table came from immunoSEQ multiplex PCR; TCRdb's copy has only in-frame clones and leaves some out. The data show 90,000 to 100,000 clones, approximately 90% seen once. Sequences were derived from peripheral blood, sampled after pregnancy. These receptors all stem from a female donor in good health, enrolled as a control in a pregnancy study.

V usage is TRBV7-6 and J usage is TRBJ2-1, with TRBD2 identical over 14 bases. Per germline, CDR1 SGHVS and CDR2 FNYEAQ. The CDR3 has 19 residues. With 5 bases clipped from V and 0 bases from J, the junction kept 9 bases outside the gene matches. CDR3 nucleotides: TGTGCCAGCAGCCCCCGGACTAGCGGGAGGTTTTACTCCTACAATGAGCAGTTCTTC. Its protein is CASSPRTSGRFYSYNEQFF.

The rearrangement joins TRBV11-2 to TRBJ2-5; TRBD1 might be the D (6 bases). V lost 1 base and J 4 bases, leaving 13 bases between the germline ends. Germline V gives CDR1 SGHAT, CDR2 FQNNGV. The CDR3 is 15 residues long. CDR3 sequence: CASSLGGTGRETQYF. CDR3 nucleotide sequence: TGTGCCAGCAGCTTAGGGGGCACAGGGAGAGAGACCCAGTACTTC.

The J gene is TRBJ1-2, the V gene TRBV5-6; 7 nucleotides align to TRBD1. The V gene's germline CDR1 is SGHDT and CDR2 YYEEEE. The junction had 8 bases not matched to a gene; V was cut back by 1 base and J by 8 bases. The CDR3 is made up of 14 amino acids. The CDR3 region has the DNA TGTGCCAGCAGCTTGAGGAGACAGGGTGACGGCTACACCTTC. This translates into CASSLRRQGDGYTF.

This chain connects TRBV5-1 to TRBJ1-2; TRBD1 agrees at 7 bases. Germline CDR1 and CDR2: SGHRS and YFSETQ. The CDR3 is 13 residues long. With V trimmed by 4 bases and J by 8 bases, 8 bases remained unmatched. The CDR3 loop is CASSPDRPAGYTF. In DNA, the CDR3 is TGCGCCAGCAGCCCGGACAGGCCTGCGGGCTACACCTTC. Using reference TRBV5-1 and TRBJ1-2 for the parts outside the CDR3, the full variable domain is KAGVTQTPRYLIKTRGQQVTLSCSPISGHRSVSWYQQTPGQGLQFLFEYFSETQRNKGNFPGRFSGRQFSNSRSEMNVSTLELGDSALYLCASSPDRPAGYTFGSGTRLTVV.

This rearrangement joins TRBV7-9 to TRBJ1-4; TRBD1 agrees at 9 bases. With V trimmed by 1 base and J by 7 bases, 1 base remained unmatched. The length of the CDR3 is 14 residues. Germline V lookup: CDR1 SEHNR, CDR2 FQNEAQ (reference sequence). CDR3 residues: CASSLGQGGEKLFF. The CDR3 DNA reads TGTGCCAGCAGCTTAGGACAGGGGGGTGAAAAACTGTTTTTT.

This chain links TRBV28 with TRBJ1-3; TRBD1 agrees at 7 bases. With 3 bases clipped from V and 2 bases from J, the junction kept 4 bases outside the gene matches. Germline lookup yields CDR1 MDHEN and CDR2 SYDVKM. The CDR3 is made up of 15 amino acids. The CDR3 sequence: CASSFAGTAGNTIYF. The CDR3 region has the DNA TGTGCCAGCAGTTTCGCCGGGACAGCTGGAAACACCATATATTTT.

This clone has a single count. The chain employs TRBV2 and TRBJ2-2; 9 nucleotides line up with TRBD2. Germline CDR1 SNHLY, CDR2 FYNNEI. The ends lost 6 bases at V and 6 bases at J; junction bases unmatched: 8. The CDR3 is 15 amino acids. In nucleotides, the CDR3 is TGTGCCAGCAGGGTTAGCGGGAGTAACGCCGGGGAGCTGTTTTTT. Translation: CASRVSGSNAGELFF. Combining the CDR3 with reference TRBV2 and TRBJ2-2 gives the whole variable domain EPEVTQTPSHQVTQMGQEVILRCVPISNHLYFYWYRQILGQKVEFLVSFYNNEISEKSEIFDDQFSVERPDGSNFTLKIRSTKLEDSAMYFCASRVSGSNAGELFFGEGSRLTVL.